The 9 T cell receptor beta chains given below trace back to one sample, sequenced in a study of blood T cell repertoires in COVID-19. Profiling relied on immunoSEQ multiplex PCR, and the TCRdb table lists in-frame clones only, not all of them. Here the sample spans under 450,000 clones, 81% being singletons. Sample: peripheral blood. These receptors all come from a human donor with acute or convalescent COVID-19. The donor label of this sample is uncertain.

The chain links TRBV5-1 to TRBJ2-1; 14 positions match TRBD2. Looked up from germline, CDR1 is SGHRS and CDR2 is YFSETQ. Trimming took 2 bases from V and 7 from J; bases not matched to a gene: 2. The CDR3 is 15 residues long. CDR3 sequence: CASSFGTSGRNEQFF. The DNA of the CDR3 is TGCGCCAGCAGCTTTGGGACTAGCGGGAGAAATGAGCAGTTCTTC. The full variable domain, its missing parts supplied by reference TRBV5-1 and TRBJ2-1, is KAGVTQTPRYLIKTRGQQVTLSCSPISGHRSVSWYQQTPGQGLQFLFEYFSETQRNKGNFPGRFSGRQFSNSRSEMNVSTLELGDSALYLCASSFGTSGRNEQFFGPGTRLTVL.

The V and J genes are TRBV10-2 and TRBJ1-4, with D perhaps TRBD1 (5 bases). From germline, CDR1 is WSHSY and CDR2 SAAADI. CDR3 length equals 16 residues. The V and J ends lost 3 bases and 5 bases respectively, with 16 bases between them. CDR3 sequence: CASSDLLGQGNEKLFF. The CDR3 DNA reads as TGCGCCAGCAGTGATCTTTTGGGCCAGGGAAATGAAAAACTGTTTTTT.

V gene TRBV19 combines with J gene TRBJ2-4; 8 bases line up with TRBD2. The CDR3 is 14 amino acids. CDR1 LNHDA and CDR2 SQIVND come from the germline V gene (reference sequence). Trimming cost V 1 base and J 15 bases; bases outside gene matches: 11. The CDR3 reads CASSIVQRGRTWYF. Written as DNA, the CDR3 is TGTGCCAGTAGTATAGTACAGCGGGGGCGCACGTGGTACTTC.

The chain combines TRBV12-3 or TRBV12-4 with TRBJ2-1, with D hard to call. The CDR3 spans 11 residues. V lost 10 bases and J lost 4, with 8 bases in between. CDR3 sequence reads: CATTYYNEQFF. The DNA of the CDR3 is TGTGCCACGACTTATTACAATGAGCAGTTCTTC.

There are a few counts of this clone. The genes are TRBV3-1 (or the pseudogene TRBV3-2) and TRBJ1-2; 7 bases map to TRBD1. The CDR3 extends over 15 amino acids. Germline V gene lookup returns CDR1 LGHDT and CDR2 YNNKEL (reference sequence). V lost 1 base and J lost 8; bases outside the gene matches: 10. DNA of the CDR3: TGTGCCAGCAGCCAAGCTGCAGGGACAGTGTTCGGCTACACCTTC. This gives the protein CASSQAAGTVFGYTF.

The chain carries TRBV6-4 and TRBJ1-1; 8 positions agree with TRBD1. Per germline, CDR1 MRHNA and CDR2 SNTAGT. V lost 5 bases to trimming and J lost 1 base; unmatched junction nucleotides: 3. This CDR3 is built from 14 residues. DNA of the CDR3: TGTGCCAGCAGTAGTGGACAGGGGAACACTGAAGCTTTCTTT. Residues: CASSSGQGNTEAFF.

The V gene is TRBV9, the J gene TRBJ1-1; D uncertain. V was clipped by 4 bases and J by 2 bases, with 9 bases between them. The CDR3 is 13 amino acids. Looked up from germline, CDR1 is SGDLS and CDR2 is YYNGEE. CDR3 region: CASSPTANTEAFF. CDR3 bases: TGTGCCAGCAGCCCAACAGCTAACACTGAAGCTTTCTTT.

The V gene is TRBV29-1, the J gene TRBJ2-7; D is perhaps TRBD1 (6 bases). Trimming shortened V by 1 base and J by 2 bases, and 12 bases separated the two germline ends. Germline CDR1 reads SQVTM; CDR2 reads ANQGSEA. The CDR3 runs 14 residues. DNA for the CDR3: TGCAGCGTTGAAGGTACAGGGCCCCCCTACGAGCAGTACTTC. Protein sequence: CSVEGTGPPYEQYF.

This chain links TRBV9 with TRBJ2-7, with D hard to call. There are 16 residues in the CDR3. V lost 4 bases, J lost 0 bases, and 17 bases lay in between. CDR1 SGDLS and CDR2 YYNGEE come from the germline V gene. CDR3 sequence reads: CASSRLGSTTSYEQYF. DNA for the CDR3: TGTGCCAGCAGCCGGTTGGGCTCAACAACCTCCTACGAGCAGTACTTC.